This T cell receptor beta chain originates from a study of blood T cell repertoires in COVID-19. The wider study: The United States, Italy and Spain were the sources of the acute and convalescent COVID-19 samples. T cells, B-cell-depleted T cells, or PBMCs provided the cDNA or gDNA that served as material.

The germline V gene has CDR1 SGHTA and CDR2 FQGTGA. V lost 1 base and J lost 8, with 12 bases in between. This CDR3 is built from 14 residues. Original processing methods: Amplifying reference gene primers gave estimates of nucleated cell counts. This table comes from immunoSEQ multiplex PCR, and its TCRdb copy is limited to in-frame clones, with some not included. The D gene and trimming were derived from the DNA, and the V and J assignments and clone size from that table. The repertoire holds 40,000 or so clones, with approximately 90% as singletons. The chain recombines TRBV7-3 with TRBJ2-4, with TRBD1 as a possible D gene (6 bases). The source material was peripheral blood. The receptor was derived from a man aged 60 to 75 with active COVID-19. The CDR3 loop is CASSLIRDKYIQYF. As DNA, the CDR3 is TGTGCCAGCAGCTTAATCCGGGACAAGTACATTCAGTACTTC.